Sequencing of this TCR beta chain was carried out in a study of T cell repertoires in cytomegalovirus infection. One entry per CDR3 protein, called by TCRdb with MiXCR from the reads. The sample shows about 260,000 distinct CDR3 sequences, 9.1% of them seen only once. The study, taken as a whole, reports: Identification of carriers of CMV plus the relevant HLA was performed using cumulative public TCR beta family frequency.

This clonotype was observed at least ten times. Its antigen is not identified. V was shortened by 4 bases and J by 5 bases, with 12 bases between the two germline ends. The CDR3 runs to 13 residues. CDR1 SNHLY and CDR2 FYNNEI come from the germline V gene. The source of this sequence is a human donor in good health (CMV status not recorded). Some clones in this sample may be carry-over from other donors' samples. The chain employs TRBV2 and TRBJ2-7; possibly TRBD2 for D (6 bases). Material: PBMCs. The CDR3 here is CASSADYLDEQYF. The CDR3 coding sequence is TGTGCCAGCAGTGCGGACTACCTTGACGAGCAGTACTTC. The entire variable domain, with the rest obtained from reference TRBV2 and TRBJ2-7, is as follows: EPEVTQTPSHQVTQMGQEVILRCVPISNHLYFYWYRQILGQKVEFLVSFYNNEISEKSEIFDDQFSVERPDGSNFTLKIRSTKLEDSAMYFCASSADYLDEQYFGPGTRLTVT.